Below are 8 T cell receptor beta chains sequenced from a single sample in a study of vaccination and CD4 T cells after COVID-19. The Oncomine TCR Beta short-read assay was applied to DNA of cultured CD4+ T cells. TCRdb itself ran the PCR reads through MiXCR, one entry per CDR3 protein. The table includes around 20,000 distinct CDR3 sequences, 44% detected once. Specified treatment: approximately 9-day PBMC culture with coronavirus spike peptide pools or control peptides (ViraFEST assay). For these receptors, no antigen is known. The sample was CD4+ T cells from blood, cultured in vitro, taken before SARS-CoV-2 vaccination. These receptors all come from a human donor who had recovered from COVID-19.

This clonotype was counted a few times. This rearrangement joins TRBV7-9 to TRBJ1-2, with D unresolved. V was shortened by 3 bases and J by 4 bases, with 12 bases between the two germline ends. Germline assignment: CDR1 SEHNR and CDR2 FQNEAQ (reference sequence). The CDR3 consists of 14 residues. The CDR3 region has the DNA TGTGCCAGCAGCTTGACGGTGACTGGCTATGGCTACACCTTC. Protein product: CASSLTVTGYGYTF. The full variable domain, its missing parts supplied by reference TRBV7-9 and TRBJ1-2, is DTGVSQNPRHKITKRGQNVTFRCDPISEHNRLYWYRQTLGQGPEFLTYFQNEAQLEKSRLLSDRFSAERPKGSFSTLEIQRTEQGDSAMYLCASSLTVTGYGYTFGSGTRLTVV.

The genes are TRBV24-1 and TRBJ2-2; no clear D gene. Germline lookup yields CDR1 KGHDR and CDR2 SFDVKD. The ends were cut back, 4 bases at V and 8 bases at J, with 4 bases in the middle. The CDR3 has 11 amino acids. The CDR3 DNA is TGTGCCACCAGTGAAAAGGGGGAGCTGTTTTTT. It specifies CATSEKGELFF.

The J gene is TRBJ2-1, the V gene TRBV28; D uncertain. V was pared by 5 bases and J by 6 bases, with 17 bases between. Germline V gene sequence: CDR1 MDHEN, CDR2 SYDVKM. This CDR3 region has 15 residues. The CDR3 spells CASSPPFHLLNEQFF. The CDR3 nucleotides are TGTGCCAGCAGTCCACCTTTCCACCTCCTCAATGAGCAGTTCTTC.

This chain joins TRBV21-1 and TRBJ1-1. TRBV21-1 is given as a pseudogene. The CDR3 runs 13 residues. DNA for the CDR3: TGTGCCAGCATCCAAGACGGTAACACTGAAGCTTTCTTT. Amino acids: CASIQDGNTEAFF.

This CDR3 is CASSANTGAGNSPLHF. As DNA, the CDR3 is TGTGCCAGCAGCGCGAACACAGGGGCGGGAAATTCACCCCTCCACTTT. The V gene is TRBV9, the J gene TRBJ1-6; 7 bases match TRBD1. CDR3 size: 16 residues. Germline values: CDR1 SGDLS, CDR2 YYNGEE. The trim removed 3 bases at V and 7 bases at J, leaving 10 bases unmatched.

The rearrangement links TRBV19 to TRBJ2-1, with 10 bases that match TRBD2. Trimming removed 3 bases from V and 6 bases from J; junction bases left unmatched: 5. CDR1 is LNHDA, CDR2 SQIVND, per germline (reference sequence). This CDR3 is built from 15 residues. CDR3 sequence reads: CASSISSGGPNEQFF. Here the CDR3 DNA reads TGTGCCAGTAGTATTTCTAGCGGGGGACCCAATGAGCAGTTCTTC.

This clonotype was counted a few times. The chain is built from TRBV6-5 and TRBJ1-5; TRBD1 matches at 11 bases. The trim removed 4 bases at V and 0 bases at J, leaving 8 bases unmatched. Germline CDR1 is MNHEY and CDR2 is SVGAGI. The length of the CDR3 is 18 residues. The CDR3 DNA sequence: TGTGCCAGCAGTTCCCCGGACAGGGGGCAAGATAGCAATCAGCCCCAGCATTTT. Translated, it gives CASSSPDRGQDSNQPQHF.

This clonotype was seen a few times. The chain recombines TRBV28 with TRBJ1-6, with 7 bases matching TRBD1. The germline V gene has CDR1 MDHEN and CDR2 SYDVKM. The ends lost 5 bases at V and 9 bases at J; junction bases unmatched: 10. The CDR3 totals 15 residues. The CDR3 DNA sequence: TGTGCCAGCAGTCCAGCCGGGACAGACTTTTCACCCCTCCACTTT. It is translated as CASSPAGTDFSPLHF.